Listed below are T cell receptor beta chains from one sample, sequenced in a study of T-cell memory formation after mild COVID-19. A single record per CDR3 protein comes from TCRdb applying MiXCR to the 5' RACE reads. Found here are under 300,000 distinct CDR3 sequences, around 15% of them singletons; the top ten hold 20% to 25%. Sequencing was done on a sample of PBMCs or a T cell subset sorted from them (not recorded which). All receptors derive from a man between 18 and 35 years old who had mild COVID-19 (a few samples of this study predate the infection). Cell type and time point are not known. The CDR3 runs from the conserved cysteine through the conserved F or W. D genes are given only for firm matches. Clone size appears in some rows only: once, few, many, or a class for an expanded clone.

. | TRBJ1-5 | . | TRBV6-2/TRBV6-3 | CASSMRAGAGQPQHF | TGTGCCAGCAGTATGCGGGCGGGTGCTGGTCAGCCCCAGCATTTT
TRBD2 | TRBJ2-1 | few | TRBV7-3 | CASSFSSTGGSEQFF | TGTGCCAGCAGCTTCTCGTCTACAGGCGGGAGTGAGCAGTTCTTC
TRBD1 | TRBJ1-2 | few | TRBV5-1 | CASSLYSSDRGNGYTF | TGCGCCAGCAGCTTGTACTCGTCGGACAGGGGTAATGGCTACACCTTC
TRBD2 | TRBJ2-7 | medium-sized | TRBV12-3/TRBV12-4 | CASSFGGGAGEQYF | TGTGCCAGCAGTTTTGGCGGGGGGGCCGGTGAGCAGTACTTC
TRBD1 | TRBJ1-1 | . | TRBV7-3 | CASSPVPGQGTGTEAFF | TGTGCCAGCAGCCCGGTCCCGGGACAGGGAACGGGCACTGAAGCTTTCTTT
. | TRBJ1-1 | . | TRBV12-3/TRBV12-4 | CASSFGLRAGRGEAFF | TGTGCCAGCAGTTTTGGCTTGAGGGCCGGGCGGGGGGAAGCTTTCTTT
TRBD1 | TRBJ2-1 | few | TRBV7-9 | CASSLGWDRENEQFF | TGTGCCAGCAGCTTAGGATGGGACAGGGAAAATGAGCAGTTCTTC
. | TRBJ2-2 | . | TRBV6-5 | CASTPSGPPTGELFF | TGTGCCAGCACCCCCAGCGGGCCACCCACCGGGGAGCTGTTTTTT
. | TRBJ2-1 | . | TRBV5-4 | CASSLPGPKVDEQFF | TGTGCCAGCAGCTTGCCCGGACCTAAGGTGGATGAGCAGTTCTTC
. | TRBJ2-1 | . | TRBV12-3/TRBV12-4 | CASSLPPSYNEQFF | TGTGCCAGCAGCTTACCGCCCTCCTACAATGAGCAGTTCTTC
. | TRBJ1-2 | few | TRBV12-3/TRBV12-4 | CASSLVGGGGYGYTF | TGTGCCAGCAGTTTAGTTGGGGGAGGAGGCTATGGCTACACCTTC
. | TRBJ2-5 | . | TRBV11-2 | CASSHSPGTQYF | TGTGCCAGCAGCCACTCTCCGGGGACCCAGTACTTC
. | TRBJ2-3 | . | TRBV11-2 | CASSPNRLPTDTQYF | TGTGCCAGCAGCCCAAACCGGCTCCCCACAGATACGCAGTATTTT
TRBD1 | TRBJ1-2 | . | TRBV12-3/TRBV12-4 | CASSFGSGGDYGYTF | TGTGCCAGCAGTTTTGGGTCAGGGGGGGACTATGGCTACACCTTC